The 2 T cell receptor beta chains below all came from one sample that was sequenced in a study of blood T cell repertoires in COVID-19. Libraries were prepared by immunoSEQ multiplex PCR; TCRdb keeps only in-frame clonotypes and omits some of them. The data show about 330,000 clones, more than 70% seen once. The sequenced sample consisted of peripheral blood. Receptors originate from a man between 18 and 35 years old who had recovered from COVID-19.

V and J are TRBV19 and TRBJ2-3, with D tentatively TRBD1 (6 bases). The germline V gene has CDR1 LNHDA and CDR2 SQIVND (reference sequence). V was trimmed by 6 bases and J by 6 bases, leaving 16 bases between them. The CDR3 totals 14 residues. Here the CDR3 reads CASSTGREWDTQYF. Here the CDR3 DNA reads TGTGCCAGTAGCACAGGGAGAGAATGGGATACGCAGTATTTT.

This clone is a singleton in its sample. The chain has TRBV11-3 and TRBJ2-3; 9 nucleotides line up with TRBD2. V was clipped by 5 bases and J by 0 bases; unmatched bases: 9. Germline V gives CDR1 SGHNT, CDR2 YENEEA. The CDR3 has 17 residues. For the CDR3, the DNA is TGTGCCAGCAGCCCAGGATCAAGCGGGGGGAGCACAGATACGCAGTATTTT. Residues: CASSPGSSGGSTDTQYF.